The 22 T cell receptor beta chains below all came from one sample that was sequenced in a study of blood T cell repertoires in COVID-19. The data were produced by immunoSEQ multiplex PCR, yet TCRdb's version contains in-frame clones alone and is incomplete. The sample records 200,000 to 250,000 clones, about 90% being singletons. The sequencing input was peripheral blood. The receptors stem from a man in his fifties or sixties with COVID-19, enrolled during active disease.

V is TRBV7-2 and J is TRBJ1-3, with D tentatively TRBD1 (5 bases). The V gene's germline CDR1 is SGHTA and CDR2 FQGNSA. Trimming left V 1 base short and J 3 bases short, with 10 bases between. This CDR3 is built from 15 residues. The CDR3 loop reads CASSLDRGHGNTIYF. As DNA, the CDR3 is TGTGCCAGCAGCTTAGATAGGGGCCATGGAAACACCATATATTTT.

The gene calls are TRBV30 and TRBJ1-2; D possibly corresponds to TRBD1 (5 bases). Germline V gene data show CDR1 as GTSNPN and CDR2 as SVGIG (reference sequence). The CDR3 totals 12 residues. Trimming cost V 5 bases and J 7 bases, with 14 bases left between them. The CDR3 bases are TGTGCCTGGGGGCAGAGCCAGGGTGGCTACACCTTC. This codes for CAWGQSQGGYTF.

The rearrangement links TRBV2 to TRBJ2-7, with 10 bases identical to TRBD1. The CDR3 runs 15 residues. Germline trimming cut 3 bases from V and 5 bases from J; bases unmatched to any gene: 7. CDR1 SNHLY and CDR2 FYNNEI come from the germline V gene. The CDR3 nucleotides read TGTGCCAGCAGTGATTTTAGGACAGGGGGGGACGAGCAGTACTTC. Its translation is CASSDFRTGGDEQYF.

The V gene is TRBV2, the J gene TRBJ1-6; 11 bases match TRBD1. The germline CDR1 and CDR2 sequences are SNHLY and FYNNEI. The CDR3 is 15 residues long. The J segment lost 5 bases and the V segment lost 7 bases, leaving 4 bases of the junction unmatched. The CDR3 sequence is CASTRDRGDNSPLHF. In DNA, the CDR3 is TGTGCCAGCACCCGGGACAGGGGGGATAATTCACCCCTCCACTTT.

The J gene is TRBJ2-7, the V gene TRBV6-5, with a tentative D call TRBD2 (5 bases). V lost 10 bases to trimming and J lost 1 base, with 20 bases between them. Germline assignment: CDR1 MNHEY and CDR2 SVGAGI. This CDR3 is built from 15 residues. The CDR3, as DNA: TGTGCCACCAGAGCAGTCCATAGGAGGTCCTACGAGCAGTACTTC. This codes for CATRAVHRRSYEQYF.

The V gene is TRBV7-9, the J gene TRBJ1-1; D not certain. The CDR3 covers 14 residues. The V end lost 7 bases, the J end lost 4 bases, and 16 bases lay between the germline ends. CDR1 is SEHNR, CDR2 FQNEAQ, per germline (reference sequence). CDR3 bases: TGTGCCAGCACGATAGCGGGGAGCGGCACTGAAGCTTTCTTT. It translates to CASTIAGSGTEAFF.

In its sample, this clone was seen once. The J gene is TRBJ1-5, the V gene TRBV3-1 (or the pseudogene TRBV3-2), with 10 bases aligning to TRBD1. This CDR3 is built from 15 residues. With V trimmed by 7 bases and J by 6 bases, 9 bases remained unmatched. Germline-derived CDR1 and CDR2 are LGHDT and YNNKEL (reference sequence). CDR3 nucleotide sequence: TGTGCCAGCACTCTGACAGGGGGCGAACGTCAGCCCCAGCATTTT. This gives the protein CASTLTGGERQPQHF.

This chain links TRBV7-9 with TRBJ2-1; D possibly corresponds to TRBD2 (6 bases). CDR1 SEHNR and CDR2 FQNEAQ come from the germline V gene (reference sequence). Trimming cost V 1 base and J 5 bases, with 12 bases left between them. CDR3 length: 15 residues. CDR3 sequence: CASSLDGGAHNEQFF. Here the CDR3 DNA reads TGTGCCAGCAGCTTAGATGGCGGGGCACACAATGAGCAGTTCTTC.

The V call is TRBV3-1 (or the pseudogene TRBV3-2), the J call TRBJ1-2; D is undetermined. There are 16 residues in the CDR3. Trimming took off 1 base at V and 0 bases at J, with 12 bases between the two ends. Germline V CDR1 and CDR2: LGHDT, YNNKEL (reference sequence). The CDR3 bases are TGTGCCAGCAGCCAAGTAATGGGCTTCCCTAACTATGGCTACACCTTC. Translating it yields CASSQVMGFPNYGYTF.

CDR3 coding DNA: TGTGCCAGCAGCTTTGGACAGGGGCGGAACACTGAAGCTTTCTTT. It specifies CASSFGQGRNTEAFF. The rearrangement links TRBV7-9 to TRBJ1-1, with TRBD1 matching 9 bases. Germline CDR1 and CDR2: SEHNR and FQNEAQ (reference sequence). The junction had 3 bases not matched to a gene; V was cut back by 3 bases and J by 1 base. The CDR3 sequence is 15 residues long.

This chain uses TRBV10-1 with TRBJ1-1, with D perhaps matching TRBD1 (5 bases). Between the trimmed V and J ends, which lost 6 bases and 5 bases, there was a span of 13 bases. Germline loops: CDR1 WNHNN, CDR2 SYGVQD (reference sequence). CDR3 size: 13 residues. CDR3 amino acids: CASRQGRETEAFF. The CDR3 DNA reads as TGCGCCAGCAGGCAGGGAAGGGAAACTGAAGCTTTCTTT.

This sequence joins TRBV12-3 or TRBV12-4 and TRBJ1-5; no reliable D call. The V and J ends lost 6 bases and 0 bases respectively, with 6 bases between them. The CDR3 contains 13 residues. The CDR3 DNA reads as TGTGCCAGCAGAACTGTTAGCAATCAGCCCCAGCATTTT. Its translation: CASRTVSNQPQHF.

The chain couples TRBV3-1 (or the pseudogene TRBV3-2) to TRBJ2-7; D gene uncertain. Trimming stripped 8 bases from V and 4 bases from J, with 9 bases between. There are 11 residues in the CDR3. Germline V CDR1 and CDR2: LGHDT, YNNKEL (reference sequence). CDR3 coding DNA: TGTGCCAGCGGTAGTAGTTACGAGCAGTACTTC. Translating it yields CASGSSYEQYF.

The chain has TRBV18 and TRBJ1-1; 7 nucleotides agree with TRBD1. This CDR3 has 13 amino acids. With 4 bases clipped from V and 11 bases from J, the junction kept 10 bases outside the gene matches. CDR1 KGHSH and CDR2 LQKENI come from the germline V gene. CDR3 loop: CASSRGTEGFAFF. CDR3 DNA sequence: TGTGCCAGCTCACGAGGGACAGAGGGCTTCGCTTTCTTT.

The chain uses TRBV6-5 and TRBJ2-2; D is possibly TRBD2 (5 bases). V lost 6 bases and J 3 bases, leaving 8 bases between the germline ends. The CDR3 runs 13 residues. Germline V gene sequence: CDR1 MNHEY, CDR2 SVGAGI. CDR3: CASREVDTGELFF. The CDR3 DNA reads TGTGCCAGCAGGGAGGTGGACACCGGGGAGCTGTTTTTT.

This chain connects TRBV15 to TRBJ2-7, with D possibly matching TRBD1 (7 bases). Germline CDR1 is LNHNV and CDR2 is YYDKDF (reference sequence). This CDR3 spans 14 amino acids. The V end lost 0 bases, the J end lost 3 bases, and 9 bases lay between the germline ends. The CDR3 protein is CATSRDRGVYEQYF. The CDR3 region has the DNA TGTGCCACCAGCAGAGACAGGGGGGTCTACGAGCAGTACTTC. Full variable domain (outside the CDR3, taken from reference TRBV15 and TRBJ2-7): DAMVIQNPRYQVTQFGKPVTLSCSQTLNHNVMYWYQQKSSQAPKLLFHYYDKDFNNEADTPDNFQSRRPNTSFCFLDIRSPGLGDTAMYLCATSRDRGVYEQYFGPGTRLTVT.

The chain combines TRBV29-1 with TRBJ2-2, with 12 nucleotides matching TRBD1. CDR1 is SQVTM, CDR2 ANQGSEA, per germline. Trimming removed 7 bases from V and 6 bases from J; junction bases left unmatched: 6. CDR3 length: 14 residues. The CDR3 DNA is TGCAGCGGGGGGACAGGGGGCCAGGCCGGGGAGCTGTTTTTT. Amino acids: CSGGTGGQAGELFF.

This chain links TRBV7-2 with TRBJ2-3; 9 nucleotides match TRBD2. Losses at the gene ends were 3 bases for V and 0 bases for J; bases not matched to a gene: 7. Germline V gene data show CDR1 as SGHTA and CDR2 as FQGNSA. This CDR3 is built from 17 residues. The DNA of the CDR3 is TGTGCCAGCAGCTTCTCTAGCGGGACCCTTAGCACAGATACGCAGTATTTT. It yields the protein CASSFSSGTLSTDTQYF.

The chain joins TRBV13 to TRBJ2-1, with D unresolved. The CDR3 covers 13 residues. Germline V CDR1 and CDR2: PRHDT, FYEKMQ (reference sequence). Trimming took 2 bases from V and 7 from J, leaving 9 bases between them. CDR3 residues: CASSLYPRNEQFF. The CDR3 region has the DNA TGTGCCAGCAGCTTATACCCTAGGAATGAGCAGTTCTTC.

V is TRBV6-5 and J is TRBJ1-3; no reliable D call. Germline values: CDR1 MNHEY, CDR2 SVGAGI. Trimming left V 5 bases short and J 2 bases short, with 13 bases between. This CDR3 is built from 15 residues. The CDR3 nucleotides read TGTGCCAGCAGTAAATCACAGTTAGCTGGAAACACCATATATTTT. Encoded protein: CASSKSQLAGNTIYF.

The chain recombines TRBV6-1 with TRBJ1-1; D not certain. Germline V gives CDR1 MNHNS, CDR2 SASEGT. CDR3 length: 13 residues. V dropped 3 bases and J dropped 0 bases, with 5 bases sitting between them. The chain's CDR3 is CASSDIMNTEAFF. DNA of the CDR3: TGTGCCAGCAGTGACATCATGAACACTGAAGCTTTCTTT.

This chain uses TRBV24-1 with TRBJ1-5; D unresolved. Germline V gene sequence: CDR1 KGHDR, CDR2 SFDVKD. This CDR3 has 14 amino acids. With 5 bases removed from V and 1 base from J, the gap between germline ends came to 8 bases. The CDR3 spells CATSGPASNQPQHF. CDR3 DNA sequence: TGTGCCACCAGTGGGCCAGCGAGCAATCAGCCCCAGCATTTT.